The 16 T cell receptor beta chains below all came from one sample that was sequenced in a study of T cells in Graves' hyperthyroidism and ophthalmopathy. The CDR3 regions of TCR beta were amplified from RNA transcripts. HTBI primers were employed in a first-round RT-PCR of the TCR CDR3. TCRdb redid the calling of the multiplex PCR reads with MiXCR, one entry per CDR3 protein. The table shows about 250,000 distinct CDR3 sequences, with roughly 22% occurring only once. Material: blood. Source of these receptors: a woman aged 40 to 50 with Graves' ophthalmopathy.

This clonotype was detected many times. The gene calls are TRBV9 and TRBJ1-1; D might be TRBD1 (6 bases). The CDR3 has 16 residues. Germline CDR1 is SGDLS and CDR2 is YYNGEE. V lost 0 bases and J 4 bases, leaving 16 bases between the germline ends. CDR3 bases: TGTGCCAGCAGCGTAGCTCGACAGGCCGCGGGCACTGAAGCTTTCTTT. It specifies CASSVARQAAGTEAFF.

The sample holds many counts of this clonotype. The rearrangement joins TRBV5-1 to TRBJ1-2, with no clear D. Germline CDR1 and CDR2: SGHRS and YFSETQ. V lost 0 bases and J 2 bases, leaving 5 bases between the germline ends. This CDR3 comprises 13 residues. The DNA of the CDR3 is TGCGCCAGCAGCTTGGCTCCGAACTATGGCTACACCTTC. Its protein product is CASSLAPNYGYTF. Full variable domain (rest looked up from reference TRBV5-1 and TRBJ1-2): KAGVTQTPRYLIKTRGQQVTLSCSPISGHRSVSWYQQTPGQGLQFLFEYFSETQRNKGNFPGRFSGRQFSNSRSEMNVSTLELGDSALYLCASSLAPNYGYTFGSGTRLTVV.

This clonotype was seen many times. The chain has TRBV6-5 and TRBJ2-7; 8 nucleotides line up with TRBD1. Germline CDR1 is MNHEY and CDR2 is SVGAGI. The CDR3 contains 14 residues. V lost 7 bases, J lost 0 bases, and 5 bases stayed unmatched. This chain's CDR3 is CASKPTGDSYEQYF. CDR3 nucleotide sequence: TGTGCCAGCAAACCGACAGGGGACTCCTACGAGCAGTACTTC.

This clonotype has ten or more counts. The chain is built from TRBV30 and TRBJ1-1; 11 nucleotides agree with TRBD1. The junction had 12 bases not matched to a gene; V was cut back by 3 bases and J by 3 bases. Germline CDR1 is GTSNPN and CDR2 is SVGIG (reference sequence). The CDR3 sequence is 17 residues long. CDR3 DNA sequence: TGTGCCTGGAGCCACCGGACAGGGGGCTCTCCGGACACTGAAGCTTTCTTT. The encoded protein is CAWSHRTGGSPDTEAFF. Variable domain in full (rest from reference TRBV30 and TRBJ1-1): SQTIHQWPATLVQPVGSPLSLECTVEGTSNPNLYWYRQAAGRGLQLLFYSVGIGQISSEVPQNLSASRPQDRQFILSSKKLLLSDSGFYLCAWSHRTGGSPDTEAFFGQGTRLTVV.

This clonotype turned up a few times. A much larger clone lies a single base off, so this may be a read error. The chain links TRBV29-1 to TRBJ2-7; D unclear. The CDR3 runs to 14 residues. Germline V gene data show CDR1 as SQVTM and CDR2 as ANQGSEA. Trimming shortened V by 0 bases and J by 2 bases, and 11 bases separated the two germline ends. The CDR3 sequence is CSVEDRLETYEQYF. DNA for the CDR3: TGCAGCGTTGAAGACAGGCTGGAGACCTACGAGCAGTACTTC.

The rearrangement joins TRBV7-8 to TRBJ2-2; TRBD2 aligns across 10 bases. After removal of 1 base from V and 9 bases from J, the junction contained 5 bases not matched to a gene. The CDR3 length is 15 residues. Germline V CDR1 and CDR2: SGHVS, FQNEAQ. CDR3 nucleotide sequence: TGTGCCAGCAGCTTAGAGGGTACTAGCGGGAGGGAGCTGTTTTTT. Amino acid sequence: CASSLEGTSGRELFF.

V gene TRBV7-9 combines with J gene TRBJ1-2, with TRBD1 identical over 7 bases. This CDR3 is 14 amino acids long. CDR1 SEHNR and CDR2 FQNEAQ come from the germline V gene (reference sequence). J was trimmed by 8 bases and V by 5 bases; bases with no gene match: 11. This CDR3 reads CASSEGATSAGYTF. DNA for the CDR3: TGTGCCAGCAGCGAGGGGGCGACCTCCGCCGGCTACACCTTC.

This sequence joins TRBV7-2 and TRBJ2-3; 7 bases are a match to TRBD2. The CDR3 runs to 20 residues. V was clipped by 5 bases and J by 7 bases; unmatched bases: 27. Germline V gives CDR1 SGHTA, CDR2 FQGNSA. CDR3 residues: CASSNLGRVITGGPTYTQYF. The DNA of the CDR3 is TGTGCCAGCAGCAACTTGGGGAGGGTTATTACGGGAGGCCCAACCTATACGCAGTATTTT.

This clonotype was seen many times. This chain joins TRBV10-3 and TRBJ2-7; tentatively, D is TRBD1 (5 bases). The germline gives CDR1 ENHRY, CDR2 SYGVKD. The CDR3 covers 15 residues. The V gene lost 5 bases and the J gene lost 0 bases, with 14 bases spanning the gap. The CDR3 DNA is TGTGCCATCAGTCAAGGTAGCCAGGGCTCCTACGAGCAGTACTTC. This sequence encodes CAISQGSQGSYEQYF.

A remark on this clonotype: It is likely a read error, because the conserved phenylalanine at the end of the CDR3 is missing. The chain is built from TRBV6-5 and TRBJ2-7; 7 nucleotides agree with TRBD1. The V gene's germline CDR1 is MNHEY and CDR2 SVGAGI. The CDR3 totals 15 residues. CDR3 in amino acids: CASSYGVGGSCEQYL. The CDR3 DNA reads TGTGCCAGCAGTTACGGGGTAGGGGGCTCCTGCGAGCAGTACCTC.

This clonotype came up many times. This chain uses TRBV6-5 with TRBJ1-2; D not certain. This CDR3 region has 16 residues. CDR1 is MNHEY, CDR2 SVGAGI, per germline. With 4 bases removed from V and 1 base from J, the gap between germline ends came to 16 bases. CDR3 sequence (DNA): TGTGCCAGCAGTTCCGCCTGGGCAGAAAGTAACTATGGCTACACCTTC. Amino acids: CASSSAWAESNYGYTF.

This chain links TRBV2 with TRBJ1-2; D gene unclear. There are 14 residues in the CDR3. The germline V gene encodes CDR1 SNHLY and CDR2 FYNNEI. Trimming removed 3 bases at V and 8 bases at J, with 16 bases between. In nucleotides, the CDR3 is TGTGCCAGCAGTGATTTGGCCTCGACGCGGGGCTACACCTTC. Protein product: CASSDLASTRGYTF.

V gene TRBV19 combines with J gene TRBJ2-7; D may be TRBD1 or TRBD2 (5 bases each). Germline CDR1 LNHDA, CDR2 SQIVND (reference sequence). The length of the CDR3 is 16 residues. The V gene lost 4 bases and the J gene lost 3 bases, with 19 bases spanning the gap. CDR3 loop: CASSSGATGKRYEQYF. CDR3 bases: TGTGCCAGTAGTAGTGGGGCAACCGGGAAGCGCTACGAGCAGTACTTC. Based on the CDR3 plus reference TRBV19 and TRBJ2-7, the full variable domain is DGGITQSPKYLFRKEGQNVTLSCEQNLNHDAMYWYRQDPGQGLRLIYYSQIVNDFQKGDIAEGYSVSREKKESFPLTVTSAQKNPTAFYLCASSSGATGKRYEQYFGPGTRLTVT.

There are many counts of this clonotype. CDR3 in amino acids: CASSPPTTGELFF. In DNA form, the CDR3 reads TGCGCCAGCAGCCCCCCGACTACCGGGGAGCTGTTTTTT. The chain is built from TRBV5-1 and TRBJ2-2; D is uncertain. CDR1 is SGHRS, CDR2 YFSETQ, per germline. The V end lost 4 bases, the J end lost 5 bases, and 9 bases lay between the germline ends. The CDR3 runs 13 residues.

This clonotype was seen repeatedly, ten times or more. The chain is built from TRBV12-3 or TRBV12-4 and TRBJ2-7; D may match TRBD1 or TRBD2 (7 bases each). V lost 6 bases to trimming and J lost 5 bases, with 14 bases between them. The CDR3 has 13 amino acids. In DNA, the CDR3 is TGTGCCAGCAGCCCGACAGGGAGGGACGAGCAGTACTTC. This translates into CASSPTGRDEQYF.

The chain carries TRBV6-5 and TRBJ1-1, with D possibly being TRBD1 (5 bases). There are 14 residues in the CDR3. Germline V gives CDR1 MNHEY, CDR2 SVGAGI. The V gene lost 2 bases and the J gene lost 1 base, with 8 bases spanning the gap. The chain's CDR3 is CASSYTRENTEAFF. CDR3 nucleotides: TGTGCCAGCAGTTACACCAGGGAGAACACTGAAGCTTTCTTT.